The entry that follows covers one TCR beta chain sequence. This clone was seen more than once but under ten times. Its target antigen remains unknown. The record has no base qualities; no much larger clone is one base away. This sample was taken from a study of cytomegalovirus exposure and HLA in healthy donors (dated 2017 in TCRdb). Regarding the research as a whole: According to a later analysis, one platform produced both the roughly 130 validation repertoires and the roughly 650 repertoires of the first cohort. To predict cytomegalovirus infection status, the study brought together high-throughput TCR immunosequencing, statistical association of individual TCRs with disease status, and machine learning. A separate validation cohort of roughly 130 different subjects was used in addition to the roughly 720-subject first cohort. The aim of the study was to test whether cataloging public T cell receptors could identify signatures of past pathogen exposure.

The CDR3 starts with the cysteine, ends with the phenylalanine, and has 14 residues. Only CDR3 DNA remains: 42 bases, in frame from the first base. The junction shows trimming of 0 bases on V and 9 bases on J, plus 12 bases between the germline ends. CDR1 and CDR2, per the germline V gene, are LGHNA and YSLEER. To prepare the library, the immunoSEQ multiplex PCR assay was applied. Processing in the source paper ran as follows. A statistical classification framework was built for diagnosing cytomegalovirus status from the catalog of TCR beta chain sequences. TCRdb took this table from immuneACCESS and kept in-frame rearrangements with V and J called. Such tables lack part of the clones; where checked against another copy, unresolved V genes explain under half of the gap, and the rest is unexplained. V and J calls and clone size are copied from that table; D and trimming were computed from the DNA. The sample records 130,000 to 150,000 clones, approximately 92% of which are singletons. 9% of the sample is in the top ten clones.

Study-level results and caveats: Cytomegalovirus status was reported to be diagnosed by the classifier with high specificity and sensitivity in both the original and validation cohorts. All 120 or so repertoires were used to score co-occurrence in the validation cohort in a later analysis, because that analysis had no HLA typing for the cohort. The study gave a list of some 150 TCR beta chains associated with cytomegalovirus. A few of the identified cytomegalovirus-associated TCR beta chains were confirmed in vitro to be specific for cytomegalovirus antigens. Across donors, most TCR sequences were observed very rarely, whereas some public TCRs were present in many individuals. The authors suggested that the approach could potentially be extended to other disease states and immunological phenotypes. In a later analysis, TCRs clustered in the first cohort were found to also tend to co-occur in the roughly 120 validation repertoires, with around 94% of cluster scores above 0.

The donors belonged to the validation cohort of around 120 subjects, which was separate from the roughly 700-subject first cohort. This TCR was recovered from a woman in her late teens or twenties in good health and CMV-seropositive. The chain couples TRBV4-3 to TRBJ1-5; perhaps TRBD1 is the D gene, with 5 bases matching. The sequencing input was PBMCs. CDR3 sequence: CASSQDLGVGPQHF. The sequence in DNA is TGCGCCAGCAGCCAAGATCTAGGGGTAGGGCCCCAGCATTTT.